This T cell receptor (beta chain) was sequenced in a study of blood T cell dynamics during melanoma immunotherapy. Profiling relied on immunoSEQ multiplex PCR, and the TCRdb table lists in-frame clones only, not all of them. The data contain 7,000 to 9,000 clones, approximately 84% of them singletons. The trim removed 4 bases at V and 4 bases at J, leaving 9 bases unmatched. The CDR3 extends over 17 amino acids. Germline assignment: CDR1 SGHNT and CDR2 YYREEE (reference sequence). The time point is: pre-treatment baseline. Sampling occurred pretreatment (T0) and at week 3 (W3), after cycle one of checkpoint blockade.

The source is a human donor with melanoma. Here the sequenced sample was blood, taken from a patient treated with checkpoint blockade. The chain couples TRBV5-4 to TRBJ2-1; 12 positions match TRBD2. CDR3 nucleotide sequence: TGTGCCAGCAGCCCCACCTGGCTAGCGGGAGGGTACAATGAGCAGTTCTTC. It yields the protein CASSPTWLAGGYNEQFF.